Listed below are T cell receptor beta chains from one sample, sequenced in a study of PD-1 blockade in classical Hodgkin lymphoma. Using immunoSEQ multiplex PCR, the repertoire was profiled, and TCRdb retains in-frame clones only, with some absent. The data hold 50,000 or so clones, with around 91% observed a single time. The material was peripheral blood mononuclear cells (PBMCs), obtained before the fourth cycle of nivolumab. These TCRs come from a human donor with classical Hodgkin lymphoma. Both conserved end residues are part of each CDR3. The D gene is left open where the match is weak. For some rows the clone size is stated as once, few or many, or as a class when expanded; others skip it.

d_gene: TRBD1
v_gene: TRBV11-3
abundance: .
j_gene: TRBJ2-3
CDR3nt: TGTGCCAGCAGCCGACAGGGGTCCACAGATACGCAGTATTTT
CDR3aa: CASSRQGSTDTQYF

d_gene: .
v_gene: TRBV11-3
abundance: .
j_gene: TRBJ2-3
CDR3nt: TGTGCCAGCAGCTTAGATCCGGGACCCTCCACAGATACGCAGTATTTT
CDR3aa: CASSLDPGPSTDTQYF

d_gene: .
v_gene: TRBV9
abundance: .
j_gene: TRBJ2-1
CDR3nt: TGTGCCAGCAGCGTAGTTCCCGACAATGAGCAGTTCTTC
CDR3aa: CASSVVPDNEQFF

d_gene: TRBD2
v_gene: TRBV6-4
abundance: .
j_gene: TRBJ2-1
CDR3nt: TGTGCCAGCAGTGACCTAGCGGGAGTATACAATGAGCAGTTCTTC
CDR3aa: CASSDLAGVYNEQFF

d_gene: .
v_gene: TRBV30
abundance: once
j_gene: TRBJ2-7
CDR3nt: TGTGCCCGATCCCCGGTAGGGAAGAGACACGAGCAGTACTTC
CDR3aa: CARSPVGKRHEQYF

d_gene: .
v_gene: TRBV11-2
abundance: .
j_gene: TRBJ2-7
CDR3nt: TGTGCCAGCAGCTTCTTGAAAGGAATACCGGGACAACAGCGCGAGCAGTACTTC
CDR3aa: CASSFLKGIPGQQREQYF

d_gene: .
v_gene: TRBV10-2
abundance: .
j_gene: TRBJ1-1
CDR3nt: TGCGCCAGCAATGGGGGACGGGGCACTGAAGCTTTCTTT
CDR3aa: CASNGGRGTEAFF

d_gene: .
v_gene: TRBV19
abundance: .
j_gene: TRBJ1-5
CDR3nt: TGTGCCAGTAGCATCGCGGTGACAGTTGGATATAGCAATCAGCCCCAGCATTTT
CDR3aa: CASSIAVTVGYSNQPQHF

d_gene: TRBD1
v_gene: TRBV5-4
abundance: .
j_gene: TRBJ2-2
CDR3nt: TGTGCCAGCAGCTTGGCAGGGGGTACGAACACCGGGGAGCTGTTTTTT
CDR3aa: CASSLAGGTNTGELFF

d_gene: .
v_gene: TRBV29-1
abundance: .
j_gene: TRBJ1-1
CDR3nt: TGCAGCGTTTGGCTGAACACTGAAGCTTTCTTT
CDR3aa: CSVWLNTEAFF

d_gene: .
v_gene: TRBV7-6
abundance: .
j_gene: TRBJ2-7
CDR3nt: TGTGCCAGCAGCCCGACAGACTCCTACGAGCAGTACTTC
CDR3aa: CASSPTDSYEQYF

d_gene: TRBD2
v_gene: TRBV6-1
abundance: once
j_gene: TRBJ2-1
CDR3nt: TGTGCCAGCGAGGAGCGGGAGTTTAGTGAGCAGTTCTTC
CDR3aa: CASEEREFSEQFF

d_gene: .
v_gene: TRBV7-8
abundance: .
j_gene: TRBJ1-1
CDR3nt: TGTGCCAGCAGCTCCCGACAGTCTGGAGGCACTGAAGCTTTCTTT
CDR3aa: CASSSRQSGGTEAFF

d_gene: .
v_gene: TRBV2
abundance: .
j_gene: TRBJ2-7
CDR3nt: TGTGCCAGCAGCGTCCCGTCTTCGACAACTGTTTTGTTGTCCTACGAGCAGTACTTC
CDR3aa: CASSVPSSTTVLLSYEQYF

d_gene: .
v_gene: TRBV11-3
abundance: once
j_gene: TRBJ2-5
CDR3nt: TGTGCCAGCAGCTCCCGAGAAGACCAAGAGACCCAGTACTTC
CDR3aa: CASSSREDQETQYF

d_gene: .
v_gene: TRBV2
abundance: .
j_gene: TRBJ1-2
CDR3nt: TGTGCCAGCAGGGACAGAAAACCCTATGGCTACACCTTC
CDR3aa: CASRDRKPYGYTF

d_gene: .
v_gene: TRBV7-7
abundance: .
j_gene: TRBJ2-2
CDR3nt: TGTGCTAGCAGCTCCGTTGGACTACCGAACACCGGGGAGCTGTTTTTT
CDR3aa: CASSSVGLPNTGELFF

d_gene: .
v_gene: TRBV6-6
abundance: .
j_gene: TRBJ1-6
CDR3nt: TGTGCCAGCAGTTACTCCCCAGGGGTTAATTCACCCCTCCACTTT
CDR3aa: CASSYSPGVNSPLHF

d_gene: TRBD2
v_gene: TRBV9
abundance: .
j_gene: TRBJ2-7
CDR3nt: TGTGCCAGCAGCGTAGGGTCGGGACTAGCGGGAGCAGTCCACGAGCAGTACTTC
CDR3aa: CASSVGSGLAGAVHEQYF

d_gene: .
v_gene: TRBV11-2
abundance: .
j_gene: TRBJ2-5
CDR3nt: TGTGCCAGCAGCTTCGACCGGGTCCAAGAGACCCAGTACTTC
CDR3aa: CASSFDRVQETQYF

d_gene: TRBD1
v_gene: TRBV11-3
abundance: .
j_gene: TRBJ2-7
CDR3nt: TGTGCCAGCAGCGGCCACGCACAAAAGGGACAGGGGACCTACGAGCAGTACTTC
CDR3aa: CASSGHAQKGQGTYEQYF

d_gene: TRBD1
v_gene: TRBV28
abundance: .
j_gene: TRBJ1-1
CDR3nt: TGTGCCAGCAGTTGGTATGGGCCAGGGGGCGCTTTCTTT
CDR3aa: CASSWYGPGGAFF

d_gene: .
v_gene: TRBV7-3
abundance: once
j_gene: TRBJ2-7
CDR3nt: TGTGCCAGCAGCTTAAAATCAGGGACCTCCTACGAGCAGTACTTC
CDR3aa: CASSLKSGTSYEQYF

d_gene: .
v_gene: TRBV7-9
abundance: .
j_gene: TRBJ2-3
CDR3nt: TGTGCCAGCAGCCTCACGCAGGGCACAGATACGCAGTATTTT
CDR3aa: CASSLTQGTDTQYF

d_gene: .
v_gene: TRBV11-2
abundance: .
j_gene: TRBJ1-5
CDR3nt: TGTGCCAGCAGCTCCAGGGAGTCTCAGCCCCAGCATTTT
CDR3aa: CASSSRESQPQHF

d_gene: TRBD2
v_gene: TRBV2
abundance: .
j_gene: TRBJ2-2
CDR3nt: TGTGCCAGCAGTGAACGTAGCGGGAGGGCCAGGAGGACCGGGGAGCTGTTTTTT
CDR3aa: CASSERSGRARRTGELFF

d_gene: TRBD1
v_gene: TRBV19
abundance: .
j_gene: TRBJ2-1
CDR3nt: TGTGCTTCGAGGGGGACAGGGATTTGGAATGAGCAGTTCTTC
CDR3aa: CASRGTGIWNEQFF

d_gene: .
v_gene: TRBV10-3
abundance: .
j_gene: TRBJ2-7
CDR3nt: TGTGCCATCAGTGCAGACCCGACCTCCTACGAGCAGTACTTC
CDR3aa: CAISADPTSYEQYF

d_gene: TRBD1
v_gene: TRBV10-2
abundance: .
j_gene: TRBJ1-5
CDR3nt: TGCGCCAGCAGTGACCAGGGACAGGGGCAGCCCCAGCATTTT
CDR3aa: CASSDQGQGQPQHF

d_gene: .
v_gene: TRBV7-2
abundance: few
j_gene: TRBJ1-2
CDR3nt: TGTGCCAGCAGCTTAGCCCTAGACAGTGCAAACTATGGCTACACCTTC
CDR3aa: CASSLALDSANYGYTF

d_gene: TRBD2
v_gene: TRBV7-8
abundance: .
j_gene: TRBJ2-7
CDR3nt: TGTGCCAGCAGCTTAGTTCGGACTAGGGCGATCCACGAGCAGTACTTC
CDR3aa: CASSLVRTRAIHEQYF